The source of this T cell receptor beta chain is a study of Graves' ophthalmopathy and Graves' hyperthyroidism. Transcripts of RNA were the source for amplifying TCR beta CDR3 regions. Second-round multiplex PCR came after a first-round RT-PCR that employed HTBI primers. From the multiplex PCR reads, TCRdb called clonotypes with MiXCR, one entry per CDR3 protein. The profile covers 350,000 to 450,000 distinct CDR3 sequences, with approximately 20% appearing a single time and 1.5% to 2% taken by the ten largest. This clonotype was picked up many times. The V gene lost 0 bases and the J gene lost 2 bases, with 9 bases spanning the gap. The CDR3 contains 15 residues. In germline, CDR1 is SGDLS, CDR2 YYNGEE.

The chain uses TRBV9 and TRBJ1-5; weak D call: TRBD1 (5 bases). The source of this sequence is a woman under 30 with Graves' ophthalmopathy. The source material was peripheral blood. CDR3 nucleotide sequence: TGTGCCAGCAGCGTAGACGGGGGACGCAATCAGCCCCAGCATTTT. The encoded protein is CASSVDGGRNQPQHF.